Included here is one T cell receptor beta chain sequence, with context. V shed 0 bases and J shed 9 bases, with 17 bases lying between them. CDR3 length equals 16 residues. Per germline, CDR1 LNHNV and CDR2 YYDKDF (reference sequence). Authors' methods: Estimation of nucleated cell counts relied on the amplification of reference gene primers. The method was immunoSEQ multiplex PCR; TCRdb's version includes in-frame clones alone and lacks a portion of them. That table furnishes V, J and clone size, whereas the DNA furnished D and trimming. The sample consists of approximately 190,000 clones, about 88% of them appearing once. The record originates from a study of blood T cell repertoires in COVID-19. Study overall: The United States, Italy and Spain supplied acute and convalescent COVID-19 samples.

V gene TRBV15 combines with J gene TRBJ2-2; TRBD2 is a possible D gene (6 bases). The TCR sequence derives from a woman between 35 and 50 years old who had recovered from COVID-19. Source material: peripheral blood. The CDR3 sequence: CATSRERSGHSWELFF. The CDR3 coding sequence is TGTGCCACCAGCAGAGAGCGAAGCGGGCATTCCTGGGAGCTGTTTTTT.